The 25 T cell receptor beta chains in this list originate from one sample, sequenced in a study of T cells expressing NK-cell markers. Reanalyzing the 5' RACE reads, TCRdb keeps one entry per CDR3 protein, without DNA. Its listing shows 350,000 to 400,000 distinct CDR3 sequences. Source material: blood T cells: a sorted CD56 or NKG2C T cell subset, CD4+ or CD8+ T cells, or bulk PBMC T cells (not recorded which). These receptors came from a woman in her forties or fifties in good health.

The chain carries TRBV12-3 or TRBV12-4 and TRBJ1-6. This CDR3 spans 13 amino acids. CDR3 loop: CASSSRPNSPLHF.

V and J are TRBV3-1 and TRBJ2-1; the D call from TCRdb, TRBD1, cannot be confirmed without DNA. This CDR3 is 13 amino acids long. Germline assignment: CDR1 LGHDT and CDR2 YNNKEL (reference sequence). The CDR3 loop is CASSPRDYSEQFF.

CDR3: CAIPGTLDSPLHF. The rearrangement joins TRBV27 to TRBJ1-6; there is no DNA to check the TCRdb D call of TRBD1. The CDR3 totals 13 residues. Germline values: CDR1 MNHEY, CDR2 SMNVEV (reference sequence).

The rearrangement joins TRBV5-1 to TRBJ1-6. Germline CDR1 and CDR2: SGHRS and YFSETQ. This CDR3 region has 13 residues. The CDR3 region is CASSPAGMSPLHF.

The CDR3 reads CASSPKQGRGTKVDKAFF. The genes are TRBV27 and TRBJ1-1; lacking DNA, the TRBD1 call made by TCRdb goes unchecked. CDR3 size: 18 residues. CDR1 is MNHEY, CDR2 SMNVEV, per germline (reference sequence).

The V gene is TRBV12-3 or TRBV12-4, the J gene TRBJ1-1. The CDR3 consists of 11 residues. The CDR3: CASSQIAEAFF.

V usage is TRBV5-1 and J usage is TRBJ2-2; TCRdb reports TRBD2, a call that lacks DNA to check it against. CDR3 size: 15 residues. Germline V CDR1 and CDR2: SGHRS, YFSETQ. The CDR3 sequence is CASSGTSANTGELFF.

This sequence joins TRBV5-5 and TRBJ1-2. This CDR3 has 14 residues. Germline V gives CDR1 SGHKS, CDR2 YYEKEE (reference sequence). CDR3 residues: CASSLDRVGYGYTF.

V usage is TRBV3-1 and J usage is TRBJ2-2; TCRdb calls TRBD2, which cannot be checked without DNA. Germline loops: CDR1 LGHDT, CDR2 YNNKEL (reference sequence). The CDR3 loop spans 18 amino acids. CDR3 sequence: CASSQVHGLAGVTGELFF.

The chain uses TRBV9 and TRBJ2-5; without DNA, the TCRdb call of TRBD2 cannot be checked. CDR1 is SGDLS and CDR2 is YYNGEE in the germline V gene. The CDR3 spans 16 residues. The CDR3 protein is CASSVEIAGALETQYF.

This chain joins TRBV6-5 and TRBJ1-6; the TCRdb D gene call, TRBD1, has no DNA to confirm it. The V gene's germline CDR1 is MNHEY and CDR2 SVGAGI. The CDR3 length is 18 residues. CDR3: CASSYYNPRTGARSPLYF.

The CDR3 here is CASTPGAGPWETQYF. The chain recombines TRBV10-1 with TRBJ2-5; absent DNA, TCRdb's TRBD2 call cannot be checked. From germline, CDR1 is WNHNN and CDR2 SYGVQD (reference sequence). CDR3 length: 15 amino acids.

This sequence joins TRBV6-5 and TRBJ2-2. Germline V lookup: CDR1 MNHEY, CDR2 SVGAGI. This CDR3 is 11 amino acids long. CDR3 amino acids: CASGTVRELFF.

V gene TRBV20-1 combines with J gene TRBJ2-5; TCRdb names TRBD2, which stays unverified in the absence of DNA. Germline V gene data show CDR1 as DFQATT and CDR2 as SNEGSKA (reference sequence). CDR3 length equals 15 residues. The CDR3: CSAVLLAGVGETQYF.

J is TRBJ2-2 and V is TRBV20-1; TCRdb designates TRBD1, a call that cannot be tested without DNA. This CDR3 spans 15 amino acids. Germline CDR1 is DFQATT and CDR2 is SNEGSKA (reference sequence). The CDR3 here is CSARTGPSNTGELFF.

The chain is built from TRBV7-9 and TRBJ2-2; as DNA is missing, the TRBD1 call by TCRdb cannot be tested. Germline lookup yields CDR1 SEHNR and CDR2 FQNEAQ (reference sequence). The CDR3 contains 15 residues. The CDR3 loop reads CASSTSGTVTGELFF.

This chain joins TRBV7-9 and TRBJ1-6; TCRdb's D gene call, TRBD1, goes unchecked for lack of DNA. The CDR3 is 11 amino acids. Germline CDR1 and CDR2: SEHNR and FQNEAQ (reference sequence). Here the CDR3 reads CASSFGAPLHF.

This rearrangement joins TRBV9 to TRBJ1-6; there is no DNA to check the TCRdb D call of TRBD1. Germline V gene data show CDR1 as SGDLS and CDR2 as YYNGEE. The CDR3 covers 14 residues. CDR3 protein: CASSVGQGNSPLHF.

This rearrangement joins TRBV5-1 to TRBJ2-2. Germline V gene sequence: CDR1 SGHRS, CDR2 YFSETQ. The CDR3 length is 15 residues. The CDR3 is CASSELPQRTGELFF.

This rearrangement joins TRBV13 to TRBJ2-7. CDR3 size: 15 residues. From germline, CDR1 is PRHDT and CDR2 FYEKMQ (reference sequence). The CDR3 reads CASSLGLLGSPEQYF.

The rearrangement joins TRBV5-1 to TRBJ1-1. The germline CDR1 and CDR2 sequences are SGHRS and YFSETQ. The CDR3 loop spans 15 amino acids. The CDR3 is CASSLRPTSDTEAFF.

The chain joins TRBV6-5 to TRBJ2-3; the D gene TCRdb calls, TRBD1, cannot be checked with no DNA. Germline CDR1 reads MNHEY; CDR2 reads SVGAGI. The CDR3 contains 14 residues. The CDR3 loop is CASSYGGPEDTQYF.

The rearrangement joins TRBV5-1 to TRBJ2-5; the TCRdb call, TRBD1, lacks DNA for checking. The length of the CDR3 is 13 residues. Germline V CDR1 and CDR2: SGHRS, YFSETQ. CDR3 amino acids: CASSFRGGETQYF.

The J gene is TRBJ2-1, the V gene TRBV28. The CDR3 totals 12 residues. The germline V gene has CDR1 MDHEN and CDR2 SYDVKM. CDR3 amino acids: CASSLSQNEQFF.

The chain joins TRBV5-1 to TRBJ1-1. The CDR3 is 14 residues long. The germline gives CDR1 SGHRS, CDR2 YFSETQ. CDR3 sequence reads: CASHLTGSNTEAFF.